The rows below give T cell receptor beta chains drawn from one sample of a study of immune cell composition in non-small cell lung cancer. Assay: immunoSEQ multiplex PCR; the TCRdb copy retains only in-frame clones and omits some. The sample yields about 3,700 clones, around 68% seen once. The sample was lung tumor tissue. All receptors come from a human donor with non-small cell lung cancer. Each CDR3 is given with its conserved first and last residue. A D gene is named only where the DNA matches it firmly. Clone size is given for some rows only: seen once, a few or many times, or a class if the clone is expanded.

size	V	J	D	DNA	CDR3
large	TRBV4-1	TRBJ2-7	TRBD2	TGCGCCAGCAGCCAAGGGGAGAGGGGACTAGAGTATTCCTACGAGCAGTACTTC	CASSQGERGLEYSYEQYF
once	TRBV9	TRBJ2-7	TRBD2	TGTGCCAGCAGTTCAGGAGCGGGGGCATACGAGCAGTACTTC	CASSSGAGAYEQYF
NA	TRBV5-6	TRBJ2-1	TRBD2	TGTGCCAGCAGCTTGGCCGGGCTAGCGGGGGCCGGGTTCATCTTC	CASSLAGLAGAGFIF
NA	TRBV6-5	TRBJ1-6	TRBD1	TGTGCCAGCAGGTCGCAGGGGGCGAATTCACCCCTCCACTTT	CASRSQGANSPLHF
NA	TRBV12-5	TRBJ2-1	TRBD2	TGTGCTAGTGGTTCCCCTAGCGGGAACGGGTACAATGAGCAGTTCTTC	CASGSPSGNGYNEQFF
NA	TRBV6-1	TRBJ1-4	TRBD1	TGTGCCATCAGTGAGGAAGAAGAGTACAGGGGGAATGAAAAACTGTTTTTT	CAISEEEEYRGNEKLFF
NA	TRBV29-1	TRBJ1-2	NA	TGCAGCGTGGCGGGGCAGGGAACCTATGGCTACACCTTC	CSVAGQGTYGYTF
NA	TRBV4-3	TRBJ2-7	TRBD2	TGCGCCAGCAGCCAGAGCGGGGGACTCACCTACGAGCAGTACTTC	CASSQSGGLTYEQYF
few	TRBV9	TRBJ2-7	NA	TGTGCCAGCAGCCTCCAGGGTGGGGAGGACGAGCAGTACTTC	CASSLQGGEDEQYF
NA	TRBV6-5	TRBJ1-2	TRBD1	TGTGCCAGCAGTTACTCAGGGACCCAGGGGGATTTATACACCTTC	CASSYSGTQGDLYTF
NA	TRBV2	TRBJ1-5	TRBD1	TGTGCCAGCAGGGCAGGGACAGAACTTAGCAATCAGCCCCAGCATTTT	CASRAGTELSNQPQHF
NA	TRBV7-9	TRBJ1-1	NA	TGTGCCAGCAGCTTAAGGGGGGGCGGAAACACTGAAGCTTTCTTT	CASSLRGGGNTEAFF
NA	TRBV5-6	TRBJ2-7	TRBD1	TGTGCCAGCAGCTTGGAAGTTCGGACAGGGCTTCCCTACGAGCAGTACTTC	CASSLEVRTGLPYEQYF
NA	TRBV15	TRBJ2-4	NA	TGTGCCACCAGCAGAGATTCCCGGCCGGGCCGCGGGGCCAAAAACATTCAGTACTTC	CATSRDSRPGRGAKNIQYF
medium-sized	TRBV23-1	TRBJ1-5	NA	TGCGCCAGCCGCGGGGAATCTATAAGCAATCAGCCCCAGCATTTT	CASRGESISNQPQHF
NA	TRBV27	TRBJ2-1	TRBD2	TGTGCCAGCAGTTTCCTAGCGGGAGGGCCAAATGAGCAGTTCTTC	CASSFLAGGPNEQFF
NA	TRBV14	TRBJ2-3	NA	TGTGCCAGCAGTCGAGGGGGGGCAGGCACAGATACGCAGTATTTT	CASSRGGAGTDTQYF
few	TRBV29-1	TRBJ2-2	NA	TGCAGCGCGGGTGGGGACTCCGGGGAGCTGTTTTTT	CSAGGDSGELFF
NA	TRBV15	TRBJ2-5	NA	TGTGCCACCAGGGAGCGGGCCTTCGTGACCCAGTACTTC	CATRERAFVTQYF
NA	TRBV5-1	TRBJ2-2	NA	TGCGCCAGCAGCCCTGGACAGTTGACCGGGGAGCTGTTTTTT	CASSPGQLTGELFF
NA	TRBV5-4	TRBJ2-5	TRBD1	TGTGCCAGCAGCTCGACAGGGGTCCAAGAGACCCAGTACTTC	CASSSTGVQETQYF
NA	TRBV27	TRBJ2-5	NA	TGTGCCAGCAGTTTAACGCCTAGCGTGGAGACCCAGTACTTC	CASSLTPSVETQYF
NA	TRBV6-5	TRBJ2-1	NA	TGTGCCAGCAGGCGTTATAGCGGAACCTGGGATGAGCAGTTCTTC	CASRRYSGTWDEQFF
NA	TRBV9	TRBJ2-1	NA	TGTGCCAGCAGCGTATTAGCGGTCCCCTACAATGAGCAGTTCTTC	CASSVLAVPYNEQFF
NA	TRBV18	TRBJ2-1	NA	TGTGCCAGCTCCCGGACCCCCACCGCAGGGTGGGGTTCCTACAATGAGCAGTTCTTC	CASSRTPTAGWGSYNEQFF
NA	TRBV19	TRBJ1-5	TRBD1	TGTGCCAGTAGCTTGGACAGGGTGACCCTCTATAGCAATCAGCCCCAGCATTTT	CASSLDRVTLYSNQPQHF
NA	TRBV9	TRBJ2-1	TRBD2	TGTGCCAGCAGCCCCCGACTAGCGGGTATTTACAATGAGCAGTTCTTC	CASSPRLAGIYNEQFF
NA	TRBV10-3	TRBJ1-2	NA	TGTGCCATCAAAGAAGGTACAGGGAACTATGGCTACACCTTC	CAIKEGTGNYGYTF
NA	TRBV7-2	TRBJ2-7	NA	TGTGCCAGCAGCCATGTGGGGCCCTACGAGCAGTACTTC	CASSHVGPYEQYF
once	TRBV7-6	TRBJ2-3	NA	TGTGCCAGCAGCTTACAGGCCAGCACAGATACGCAGTATTTT	CASSLQASTDTQYF
NA	TRBV6-5	TRBJ2-1	TRBD2	TGTGCCAGCACGCACGAAAAGCGGGGAGAGCAGTTCTTC	CASTHEKRGEQFF
NA	TRBV27	TRBJ2-2	TRBD1	TGTGCCAGCAGTTTAGGGGTTTGGGCAGGGGGCGGCGGGGAGCTGTTTTTT	CASSLGVWAGGGGELFF
NA	TRBV11-3	TRBJ2-2	TRBD2	TGTGCCAGCAGCGACACTAGCGGGGGGTTTACCGGGGAGCTGTTTTTT	CASSDTSGGFTGELFF
medium-sized	TRBV4-1	TRBJ1-6	TRBD1	TGCGCCAGCAGCCATCTAGGACAGGTTAGCTCCTATAATTCACCCCTCCACTTT	CASSHLGQVSSYNSPLHF
NA	TRBV19	TRBJ1-5	NA	TGTGCCAGTAGTTGGCAGGGCGGCGGTAATCAGCCCCAGCATTTT	CASSWQGGGNQPQHF
NA	TRBV19	TRBJ1-5	NA	TGTGCCAGTAGTATCCCTTACAGAAAGAAAAGCAATCAGCCCCAGCATTTT	CASSIPYRKKSNQPQHF
few	TRBV9	TRBJ2-2	NA	TGTGCCAGCAGCGTCGGGGGGCCGGGCACCGGGGAGCTGTTTTTT	CASSVGGPGTGELFF
few	TRBV5-1	TRBJ1-2	TRBD1	TGCGCCAGCAGCCCCGGGACAGGGGCGTATGGCTACACCTTC	CASSPGTGAYGYTF
NA	TRBV7-2	TRBJ2-2	TRBD2	TGTGCCAGCAGCTTCCGAGCGGGAACCGGGGAGCTGTTTTTT	CASSFRAGTGELFF
NA	TRBV5-4	TRBJ2-6	NA	TGTGCCAGCAGCCGAGGAGACTCTGGGGCCAACGTCCTGACTTTC	CASSRGDSGANVLTF
once	TRBV4-3	TRBJ1-2	NA	TGCGCCAGCAGCCAAGATAGGCGGGCCCCGGATGGCTACACCTTC	CASSQDRRAPDGYTF
NA	TRBV5-8	TRBJ1-5	TRBD1	TGTGCCAGCAGCTTGGCGTCGGGACAGGGGGTCGTTAGGTCTCAGCCCCAGCATTTT	CASSLASGQGVVRSQPQHF
NA	TRBV5-3	TRBJ2-7	TRBD2	TGTGCCAGAAGCTTTTCCCGCGTCGACGGACTAGCCTACGAGCAGTACTTC	CARSFSRVDGLAYEQYF
NA	TRBV7-8	TRBJ2-5	TRBD2	TGTGCCAGCAGCTCTAGATCCCGGGTTAGCGGGGGCCAAGAGACCCAGTACTTC	CASSSRSRVSGGQETQYF
few	TRBV27	TRBJ2-7	NA	TGTGCCAGCAGTTCTAGGGACTTCTCCTACGAGCAGTACTTC	CASSSRDFSYEQYF
medium-sized	TRBV4-1	TRBJ2-7	TRBD1	TGCGCCAGCAGCCCATGGACAGGGGGCTACGAGCAGTACTTC	CASSPWTGGYEQYF
once	TRBV27	TRBJ1-1	TRBD1	TGTGCCAGCAGACCGGGACAGGGGATAACTGAAGCTTTCTTT	CASRPGQGITEAFF
NA	TRBV11-2	TRBJ2-7	NA	TGTGCCAGCAGCCCCTCCATGGTGTCACCGGGTCGAGAGCAGTACTTC	CASSPSMVSPGREQYF
NA	TRBV4-3	TRBJ1-5	NA	TGCGCCAGCAGCCAAGTGGCTGCTAGCAATCAGCCCCAGCATTTT	CASSQVAASNQPQHF
NA	TRBV7-8	TRBJ1-1	NA	TGTGCCAGCAGCCCAGTCTTTACACCGAACACTGAAGCTTTCTTT	CASSPVFTPNTEAFF
NA	TRBV4-2	TRBJ2-5	NA	TGTGCCAGCAGCCAAGATGAGGCAGCGGGAGAGACCCAGTACTTC	CASSQDEAAGETQYF
NA	TRBV7-2	TRBJ1-5	NA	TGTGCCAGCAGCTTAGCGGGAGGGTTGAACAATCAGCCCCAGCATTTT	CASSLAGGLNNQPQHF
NA	TRBV18	TRBJ2-6	TRBD1	TGTGCCAGCTCACCACTTTGGGACAGGGTTGGTGGGGCCAACGTCCTGACTTTC	CASSPLWDRVGGANVLTF